This T cell receptor (beta chain) was recovered during a study of spatial heterogeneity in lung cancer. The overall study: Researchers sequenced follow-up PBMC samples if they had them, and these came a median of roughly 24 months after resection. Detection of beta-chain sequences consistently exceeded that of alpha-chain sequences. An average of more than ten raw reads was observed per unique TCR and UMI combination.

Germline CDR1 is LNHDA and CDR2 is SQIVND (reference sequence). The CDR3 consists of 13 residues. The germline V and J ends were trimmed by 3 bases and 3 bases, with 6 bases remaining between them. Via MiXCR, TCRdb re-called the 5' RACE reads, giving one row per CDR3 protein. Of about 70,000 distinct CDR3 sequences listed, about 9.5% were seen once; the top ten hold roughly 1.9%. Time point in this sample: blood at routine non-recurrence follow-up after resection. This chain connects TRBV19 to TRBJ1-5; D is ambiguous. The receptor was isolated from a female donor with early-stage non-small cell lung cancer. The material was PBMCs, obtained at follow-up. The chain's CDR3 is CASSILVNQPQHF. As DNA, the CDR3 is TGTGCCAGTAGTATTTTGGTCAATCAGCCCCAGCATTTT. The whole variable domain, remainder taken from reference TRBV19 and TRBJ1-5, is DGGITQSPKYLFRKEGQNVTLSCEQNLNHDAMYWYRQDPGQGLRLIYYSQIVNDFQKGDIAEGYSVSREKKESFPLTVTSAQKNPTAFYLCASSILVNQPQHFGDGTRLSIL.